This TCR beta chain was found in a study of human T cells and chemical hapten exposure. Study overall: Across samples, TCR yields varied, mostly owing to small differences in pooled library volumes.

As to this clonotype: The antigen is not known. Being one base from a much bigger clone, this may be a read error.

The CDR3 covers 10 residues. Germline V gene data show CDR1 as SQVTM and CDR2 as ANQGSEA. Noted time point: healthy volunteer bleed at 6 weeks. Someone pulled total RNA out of unfractionated whole blood. Study findings and constraints: Among TCRs, those above 1 in 1000 frequency were unaffected by DPC sensitization.

Library preparation tagged each individual cDNA molecule with a unique molecular identifier. As processed by the authors: Sampled TCR counts reached a median of roughly 98,000 per sample, with values ranging from about 23,224 to 700,000. TCRdb reprocessed the RACE reads via MiXCR and lists one record per CDR3 protein. TCRdb, not the authors, supplied the V and J calls. Of roughly 75,000 distinct CDR3 sequences in the sample, 8.5% to 10% were seen once. The receptor was derived from a female donor in good health. Some clones in this sample may be carry-over from other donors' samples. The chain joins TRBV29-1 to TRBJ2-3, with 7 bases aligning to TRBD2. The sequencing sample was made of whole blood. This CDR3 is CMGGADTQNF. CDR3 nucleotides: TGCATGGGAGGGGCAGATACGCAGAATTTT.